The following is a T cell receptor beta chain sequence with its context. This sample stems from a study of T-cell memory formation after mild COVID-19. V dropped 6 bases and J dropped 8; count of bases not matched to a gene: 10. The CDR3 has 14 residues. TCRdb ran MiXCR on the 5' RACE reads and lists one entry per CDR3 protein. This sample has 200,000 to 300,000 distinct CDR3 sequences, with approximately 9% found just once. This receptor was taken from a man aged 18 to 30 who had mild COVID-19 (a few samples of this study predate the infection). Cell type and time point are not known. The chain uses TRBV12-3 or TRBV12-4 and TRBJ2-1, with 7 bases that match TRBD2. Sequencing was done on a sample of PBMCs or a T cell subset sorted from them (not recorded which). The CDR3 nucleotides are TGTGCCAGCAGCCCTGGCGGGAGTCGCGATGAGCAGTTCTTC. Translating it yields CASSPGGSRDEQFF.